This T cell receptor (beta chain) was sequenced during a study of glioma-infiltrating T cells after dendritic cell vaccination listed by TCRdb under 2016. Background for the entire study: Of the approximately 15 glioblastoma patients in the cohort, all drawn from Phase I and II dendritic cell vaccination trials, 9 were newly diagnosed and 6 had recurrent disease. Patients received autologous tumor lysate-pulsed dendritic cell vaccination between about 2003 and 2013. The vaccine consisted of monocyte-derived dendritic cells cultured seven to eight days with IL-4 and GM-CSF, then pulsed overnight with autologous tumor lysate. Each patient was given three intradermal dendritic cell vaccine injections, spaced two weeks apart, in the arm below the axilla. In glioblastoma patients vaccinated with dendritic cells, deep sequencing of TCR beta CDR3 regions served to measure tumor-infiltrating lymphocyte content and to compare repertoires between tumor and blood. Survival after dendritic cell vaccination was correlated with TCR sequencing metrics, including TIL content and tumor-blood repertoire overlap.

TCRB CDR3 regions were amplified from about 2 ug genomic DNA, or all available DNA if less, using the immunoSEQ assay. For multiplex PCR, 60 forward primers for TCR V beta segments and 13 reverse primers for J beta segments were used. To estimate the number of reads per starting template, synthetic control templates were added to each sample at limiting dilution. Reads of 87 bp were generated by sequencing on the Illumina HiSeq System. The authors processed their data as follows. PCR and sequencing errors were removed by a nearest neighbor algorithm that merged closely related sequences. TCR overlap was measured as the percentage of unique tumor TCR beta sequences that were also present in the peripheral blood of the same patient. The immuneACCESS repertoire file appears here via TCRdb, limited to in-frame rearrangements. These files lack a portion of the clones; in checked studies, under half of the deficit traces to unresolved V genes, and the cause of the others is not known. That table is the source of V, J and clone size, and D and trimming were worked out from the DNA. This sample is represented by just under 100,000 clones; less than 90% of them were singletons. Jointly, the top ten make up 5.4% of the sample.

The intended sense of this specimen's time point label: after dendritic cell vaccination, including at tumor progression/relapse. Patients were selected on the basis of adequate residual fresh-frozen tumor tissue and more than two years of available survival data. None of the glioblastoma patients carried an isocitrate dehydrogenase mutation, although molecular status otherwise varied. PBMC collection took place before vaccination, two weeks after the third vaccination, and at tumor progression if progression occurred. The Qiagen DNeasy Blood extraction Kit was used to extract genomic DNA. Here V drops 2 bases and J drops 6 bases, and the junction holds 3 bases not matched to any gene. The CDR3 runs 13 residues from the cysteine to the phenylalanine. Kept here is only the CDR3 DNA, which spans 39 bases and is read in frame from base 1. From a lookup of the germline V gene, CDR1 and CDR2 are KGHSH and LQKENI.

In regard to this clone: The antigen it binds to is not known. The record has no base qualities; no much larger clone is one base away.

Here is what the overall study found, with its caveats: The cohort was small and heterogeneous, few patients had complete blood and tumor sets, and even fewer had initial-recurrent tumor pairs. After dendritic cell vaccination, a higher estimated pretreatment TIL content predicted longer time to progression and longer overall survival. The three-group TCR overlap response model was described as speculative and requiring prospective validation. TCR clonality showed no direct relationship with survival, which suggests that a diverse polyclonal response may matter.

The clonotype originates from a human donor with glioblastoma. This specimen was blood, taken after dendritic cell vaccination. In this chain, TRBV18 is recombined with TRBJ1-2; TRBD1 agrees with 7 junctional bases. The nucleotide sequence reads TGTGCCAGCTCACCATCGCAGGGGGATGGCTACACCTTC. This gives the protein CASSPSQGDGYTF.